This TCR beta chain was obtained from a study of a mutant IDH1 vaccine in newly diagnosed glioma. About the research overall: Eight vaccinations went to patients in weeks 1, 3, 5, 7, 11, 15, 19, 23. Either 4-6 weeks after radiotherapy alone or alongside temozolomide, vaccination was begun. Among treated patients, about 60% were male and about 38% female, and mean age was approximately 40 years.

Details on this clone: No antigen is known for it.

Generated by immunoSEQ multiplex PCR, the TCRdb table keeps only in-frame clones and is missing some. The table includes more than 25,000 clones, more than 65% detected once. The CDR3 consists of 14 residues. Trimming shortened V by 0 bases and J by 1 base, and 7 bases separated the two germline ends. Germline assignment: CDR1 SGHVS and CDR2 FQNEAQ. Indicated time point: week 5, during vaccination. Every vaccination contained 300 ug of the mutant IDH1 20-mer peptide and was paired with topical imiquimod. Each tumor in the donors was a new WHO grade 3 or 4 astrocytoma, IDH1-mutant and ATRX-lost. This clonotype was obtained from a man aged 35-49 years with glioma. Some clones in this sample may be carry-over from other donors' samples. Sequenced here: PBMCs, sampled from a glioma patient whose treatment included an IDH1 peptide vaccine. The chain combines TRBV7-8 with TRBJ2-7, with TRBD1 as a possible D gene (6 bases). CDR3 bases: TGTGCCAGCAGCTTAGCGGACAGATCCTACGAGCAGTACTTC. This gives the protein CASSLADRSYEQYF. Variable domain in full (rest from reference TRBV7-8 and TRBJ2-7): GAGVSQSPRYKVAKRGQDVALRCDPISGHVSLFWYQQALGQGPEFLTYFQNEAQLDKSGLPSDRFFAERPEGSVSTLKIQRTQQEDSAVYLCASSLADRSYEQYFGPGTRLTVT.